This TCR beta chain was identified during a study of sequential checkpoint blockade in melanoma. Study overall: Each arm's sequence ended with maintenance nivolumab.

The CDR3 is 13 amino acids. Germline V gives CDR1 SGHKS, CDR2 YYEKEE (reference sequence). In regard to this clone: An end of the junction differs from the germline gene, which may be a read error.

TCRdb's table, derived via immunoSEQ multiplex PCR, lists solely in-frame clones and lacks some. Among about 18,000 clones, 60% to 80% were seen once, and the ten largest hold 34%. The sample's treatment: randomized to nivolumab then ipilimumab (arm A) or the reverse (arm B). None of the patients previously received DNA-damaging chemotherapy. Sequencing was performed on CD8+ T cells sorted from blood (inferred from file names), taken from a patient given nivolumab and ipilimumab in sequence. The sequence was collected from a human donor with melanoma. V and J are TRBV5-5 and TRBJ2-7; D is ambiguous. The CDR3 sequence is CASSYYVSSEQYF. DNA of the CDR3: TGTGCCAGCAGCTATTATGTCTCCTCCGAGCAGTACTTC. The entire variable domain, with the rest obtained from reference TRBV5-5 and TRBJ2-7, is as follows: DAGVTQSPTHLIKTRGQQVTLRCSPISGHKSVSWYQQVLGQGPQFIFQYYEKEERGRGNFPDRFSARQFPNYSSELNVNALLLGDSALYLCASSYYVSSEQYFGPGTRLTVT.